The 10 T cell receptor beta chains listed next were all sequenced from one sample in a study of T cell repertoires in aging, cancer and after chemotherapy. Rearranged V-D-J TRB sequences were amplified with a mixed TRB-A/B primer pool. TCRdb redid the calling of the multiplex PCR reads with MiXCR, one entry per CDR3 protein. This sample has several thousand distinct CDR3 sequences, with about 53% found just once. TCR beta rearrangements were amplified from peripheral blood genomic DNA. What was sequenced was blood. Receptors were obtained from a human donor with a solid tumor.

This clonotype has just a few counts. The chain joins TRBV13 to TRBJ2-7, with D perhaps TRBD2 (5 bases). The CDR3 has 15 residues. Between the trimmed V and J ends, which lost 2 bases and 3 bases, there was a span of 14 bases. The V gene's germline CDR1 is PRHDT and CDR2 FYEKMQ (reference sequence). The CDR3 sequence is CASSLTAFGNYEQYF. The DNA for the CDR3 is TGTGCCAGCAGCTTAACAGCGTTCGGGAACTACGAGCAGTACTTC.

This clonotype has only a few counts. The chain couples TRBV7-9 to TRBJ1-1; TRBD1 is a possible D gene (5 bases). The V end lost 1 base, the J end lost 0 bases, and 12 bases lay between the germline ends. This CDR3 is 16 amino acids long. Germline V gene lookup returns CDR1 SEHNR and CDR2 FQNEAQ (reference sequence). The CDR3 loop reads CASSLEFTGVNTEAFF. For the CDR3, the DNA is TGTGCCAGCAGCTTAGAATTCACGGGGGTGAACACTGAAGCTTTCTTT.

The chain combines TRBV11-2 with TRBJ2-3, with D possibly TRBD2 on 6 matching bases. Trimming took off 5 bases at V and 2 bases at J, with 17 bases between the two ends. The CDR3 extends over 16 amino acids. Germline loops: CDR1 SGHAT, CDR2 FQNNGV. The CDR3 region is CASSLPGGPLTDTQYF. CDR3 nucleotide sequence: TGTGCCAGCAGCCTCCCCGGAGGGCCCCTCACAGATACGCAGTATTTT. The variable domain in full, with the rest retrieved from reference TRBV11-2 and TRBJ2-3, is EAGVAQSPRYKIIEKRQSVAFWCNPISGHATLYWYQQILGQGPKLLIQFQNNGVVDDSQLPKDRFSAERLKGVDSTLKIQPAKLEDSAVYLCASSLPGGPLTDTQYFGPGTRLTVL.

The chain joins TRBV20-1 to TRBJ1-2, with D uncertain. Trimming left V 4 bases short and J 2 bases short, with 8 bases between. From germline, CDR1 is DFQATT and CDR2 SNEGSKA (reference sequence). CDR3 length: 12 amino acids. The CDR3 DNA sequence: TGCAGTGCTATTGACGCCAACTATGGCTACACCTTC. Translating it yields CSAIDANYGYTF.

The chain combines TRBV29-1 with TRBJ2-1, with 8 bases matching TRBD2. The CDR3 contains 14 residues. Losses at the gene ends were 5 bases for V and 3 bases for J; bases not matched to a gene: 6. In germline, CDR1 is SQVTM, CDR2 ANQGSEA. In DNA form, the CDR3 reads TGCAGCGTTAACGAGCGGGAGTTCTACAATGAGCAGTTCTTC. It is translated as CSVNEREFYNEQFF.

This clonotype has only a few counts. The chain employs TRBV5-1 and TRBJ1-1; maybe TRBD1 (6 bases). V shed 1 base and J shed 3 bases, with 10 bases lying between them. The CDR3 is 14 residues long. Germline-derived CDR1 and CDR2 are SGHRS and YFSETQ. CDR3 region: CASSLFRGDTEAFF. In DNA form, the CDR3 reads TGCGCCAGCAGCTTGTTCAGGGGTGACACTGAAGCTTTCTTT.

The V gene is TRBV11-2, the J gene TRBJ2-7; 8 bases agree with TRBD2. Germline CDR1 is SGHAT and CDR2 is FQNNGV. The CDR3 loop spans 13 amino acids. V gave up 5 bases and J gave up 2 bases; unmatched junction bases: 2. CDR3 residues: CASSMGLAYEQYF. CDR3 nucleotides: TGTGCCAGCAGCATGGGACTAGCCTACGAGCAGTACTTC.

In this sample, this clonotype turned up a few times. The J gene is TRBJ2-1, the V gene TRBV5-1; weak D call: TRBD2 (6 bases). This CDR3 is 15 amino acids long. V was shortened by 4 bases and J by 5 bases, with 16 bases between the two germline ends. CDR1 and CDR2 from the germline V gene are SGHRS and YFSETQ. CDR3 in DNA: TGCGCCAGCAGCCCTGGGACTGGGCTTAACAATGAGCAGTTCTTC. It translates to CASSPGTGLNNEQFF.

The V gene is TRBV20-1, the J gene TRBJ2-1, with TRBD2 matching 11 bases. Germline CDR1 DFQATT, CDR2 SNEGSKA (reference sequence). V was pared by 0 bases and J by 6 bases, with 7 bases of the junction left unmatched. The CDR3 totals 16 residues. CDR3 nucleotide sequence: TGCAGTGCTAGAGATAAGGGACTAGCGGTCACCAATGAGCAGTTCTTC. Encoded protein: CSARDKGLAVTNEQFF.

This sequence joins TRBV27 and TRBJ2-1; weak D call: TRBD2 (5 bases). The germline gives CDR1 MNHEY, CDR2 SMNVEV (reference sequence). The germline V and J ends were trimmed by 8 bases and 2 bases, with 13 bases remaining between them. The CDR3 has 14 amino acids. The CDR3 is CASCRWGAYNEQFF. DNA of the CDR3: TGTGCCAGCTGTAGATGGGGAGCCTACAATGAGCAGTTCTTC.